This TCR beta chain was captured in a study of cytomegalovirus exposure and HLA in healthy donors. The CDR3 sequence is 14 residues long. The V end was cut by 5 bases, the J end by 5 bases, with 15 bases between. Germline lookup yields CDR1 LNHDA and CDR2 SQIVND (reference sequence). Findings and caveats of the study: When analyzed later, a missense DCLRE1C variant was found to be linked to TCR beta V- and J-gene trimming. Later analysis suggested links between common viral pathogens and several top significant clusters. Cytomegalovirus association was listed for under 200 TCR beta chains.

Notes on this clone: Its target is unknown.

A multiplex PCR was run with 60 Vbeta primers and 13 Jbeta primers. The table came from immunoSEQ multiplex PCR; TCRdb's copy has only in-frame clones and leaves some out. The clone table shows some 150,000 clones, with the ten largest holding approximately 0.72%. This clonotype was sampled from a young woman in good health and CMV-seropositive. The J gene is TRBJ1-1, the V gene TRBV19; D perhaps matches TRBD1 (5 bases). The sequenced sample consisted of PBMCs. CDR3 nucleotides: TGTGCCAGTAGTTCGACGGGGGGGAGGACTGAAGCTTTCTTT. It yields the protein CASSSTGGRTEAFF.